Following are 4 T cell receptor beta chains from one sample sequenced in a study of regulatory T cells in long-lasting Graves disease. The time point is: persistent/refractory GD, antithyroid drugs over 5 years with positive TRAb. With RNA extracted from PBMCs as input, the TCR library was made. According to the study, TCR beta libraries were built with iRepertoire HTBI primers and CDR3-region Arm-PCR. TCRdb re-called the multiplex PCR reads with MiXCR, one entry per CDR3 protein. The table lists roughly 450,000 distinct CDR3 sequences, around 24% of them singletons. Sequencing used peripheral blood mononuclear cells (PBMCs), obtained when the disease was refractory, from a patient treated with antithyroid drugs. The receptor set was obtained from a female donor with Graves disease.

Worth noting for this clonotype: A far larger clone differs by one base, so this is likely a read error. The chain joins TRBV6-1 to TRBJ1-6; 7 bases agree with TRBD1. The CDR3 runs 18 residues. Germline-derived CDR1 and CDR2 are MNHNS and SASEGT. The CDR3 reads CASSEAGGRGFTNTEALF. The CDR3 nucleotides are TGTGCCAGCAGTGAAGCAGGAGGCAGGGGGTTTACGAACACTGAAGCTCTCTTT.

V is TRBV28 and J is TRBJ2-1, with D possibly being TRBD2 (6 bases). Deletions cut 10 bases from V and 6 bases from J, with 19 bases between. This CDR3 contains 14 residues. Germline CDR1 is MDHEN and CDR2 is SYDVKM. The CDR3 DNA reads TGTGCCACCTATCCCGGGACTCCCGTCAATGAGCAGTTCTTC. As protein: CATYPGTPVNEQFF.

This clonotype was seen a few times. This rearrangement joins TRBV11-2 to TRBJ2-4; D gene uncertain. Trimming cost V 1 base and J 4 bases, with 5 bases left between them. The CDR3 sequence is 13 residues long. From germline, CDR1 is SGHAT and CDR2 FQNNGV. The chain's CDR3 is CASSLAEKNIQYF. The CDR3 DNA reads TGTGCCAGCAGCTTAGCGGAAAAAAACATTCAGTACTTC.

The rearrangement uses TRBV29-1 and TRBJ1-1; a possible D gene is TRBD1 (5 bases). This CDR3 region has 15 residues. The V gene lost 7 bases and the J gene lost 3 bases, with 21 bases spanning the gap. The germline CDR1 and CDR2 sequences are SQVTM and ANQGSEA. The CDR3 coding sequence is TGCAGCGGCACACCCACCTTTGGAGGGGACACTGAAGCTTTCTTT. Amino acids: CSGTPTFGGDTEAFF.